The entry below describes one T cell receptor (beta chain). Original analysis: Reference gene primer amplification gave nucleated cell count estimates. This table comes from immunoSEQ multiplex PCR, and its TCRdb copy is limited to in-frame clones, with some not included. That table supplies the V and J calls and clone size; D and trimming were determined from the DNA. The data hold some 49,000 clones, with under 95% observed a single time. After removal of 0 bases from V and 4 bases from J, the junction contained 4 bases not matched to a gene. Germline loops: CDR1 LGHNA, CDR2 YSLEER. CDR3 length: 16 amino acids. This entry is derived from a study of blood T cell repertoires in COVID-19. Study as a whole: Both acute and convalescent COVID-19 samples were obtained from the United States, Italy and Spain. Sources were T cells, B-cell-depleted T cells, or PBMCs; the material itself was cDNA or gDNA.

The chain has TRBV4-3 and TRBJ2-1; TRBD2 aligns across 9 bases. The sample was peripheral blood. The sequence was collected from a man aged 65-85 years with active COVID-19. CDR3 residues: CASSQELTSGYNEQFF. The CDR3 DNA sequence: TGCGCCAGCAGCCAAGAATTGACTAGCGGTTACAATGAGCAGTTCTTC.